This T cell receptor (beta chain) came from a study of T cell responses to AZD1222 COVID-19 vaccine (dated by TCRdb to the early 2020s). Some background on the complete study: Because spike-specific TCR depth and breadth did not differ between the two schedules, AZD1222 recipients who got a second dose at roughly 4 weeks were pooled with those who got a second dose at roughly 12 weeks. A total of 240 or so trial participants underwent TCR sequencing, of whom roughly 210 had received two doses of AZD1222 and approximately 25 had received two doses of the MenACWY control vaccine. Trial participants were enrolled by age into 18-55, 56-69 and 70-plus year subgroups, with approximately 150, 28 and 58 TCR-sequenced participants respectively.

The time point label here, explained by the study, means: baseline before first vaccination. Samples from vaccinated people were obtained from the UK trials COV001 and COV002, which included a single-blind randomized controlled phase 2/3 trial of AZD1222 (ChAdOx1 nCoV-19) in healthy adults. For TCRbeta chain sequencing, PBMC samples from trial participants were taken at day 0 and at day 28 after the second dose. The CDR3 regions of human TCRbeta chains were analyzed by immunosequencing. The study's processing was this. TCRs in the repertoires were compared against a reference library of SARS-CoV-2-specific TCRs that had been generated with the MIRA antigen-specificity platform. Breadth was defined as the fraction of unique TCRs that were SARS-CoV-2-associated. Depth was defined as the fraction of total T cells that were SARS-CoV-2-associated. Using the MIRA data, each spike-specific TCR was assigned both to the spike region to which the TCR was reactive and to a CD4 or CD8 class. Log10-transformed breadth and depth values were compared by one-way ANOVA with Sidak's multiple comparisons tests. The source is immuneACCESS, and TCRdb retained only in-frame sequences with V and J called. Part of the clones is not carried over; for the studies checked, unresolved V genes explain less than half of this, and the remainder is unexplained. V, J and clone size derive from that table, while D and trimming were established from the DNA sequence. This sample comprises over 120,000 clones, about 92% of them detected only once. Under 10% of the sample is held by the ten biggest clonotypes.

The investigation overall reported the following: The 56-69-year group was small, and its depth increase did not reach significance, likely because of low power. Because no samples from the day 14 peak response were available, repertoires could be characterized only after the peak T cell response. Most participants were white British and females outnumbered males, and the authors suggested that clonal diversity may have been underestimated. Conclusions about previously exposed vaccinees were limited because only 5 or 6 AZD1222 recipients were SARS-CoV-2 seropositive at baseline. The vaccine-associated CD4 TCRs covered the entire spike protein, and the dominant responses fell in regions 160-218 and 743-854. Reportedly, close to half of the unique spike-specific TCRs recognized epitopes lying outside the regions that are mutated in the B.1.351 and B.1.1.7 variants. After two AZD1222 doses, both the breadth and the depth of spike-specific TCRs were significantly higher than at day 0 and than in MenACWY recipients.

V and J lose 0 bases and 2 bases, and a span of 11 bases separates them. Looking up the germline V gene yields CDR1 SGHVS and CDR2 FNYEAQ. The CDR3 covers 15 residues, taking in both the cysteine and the phenylalanine. Only the CDR3 part of the read is kept: 45 bases, read in frame from the first base. Points on this clone: Its cognate antigen has yet to be identified. Base qualities were left out, and no much larger clone turns up one base away.

This chain joins TRBV7-6 to TRBJ2-7; the D gene cannot be resolved beyond TRBD1 or TRBD2, each matching 5 bases. The material was peripheral blood, obtained on day 0 of AZD1222 vaccination. The receptor's source is an adult in good health. CDR3 sequence: CASSLAGRGAYEQYF. The DNA reads as follows: TGTGCCAGCAGCTTAGCAGGGAGAGGGGCCTACGAGCAGTACTTC.